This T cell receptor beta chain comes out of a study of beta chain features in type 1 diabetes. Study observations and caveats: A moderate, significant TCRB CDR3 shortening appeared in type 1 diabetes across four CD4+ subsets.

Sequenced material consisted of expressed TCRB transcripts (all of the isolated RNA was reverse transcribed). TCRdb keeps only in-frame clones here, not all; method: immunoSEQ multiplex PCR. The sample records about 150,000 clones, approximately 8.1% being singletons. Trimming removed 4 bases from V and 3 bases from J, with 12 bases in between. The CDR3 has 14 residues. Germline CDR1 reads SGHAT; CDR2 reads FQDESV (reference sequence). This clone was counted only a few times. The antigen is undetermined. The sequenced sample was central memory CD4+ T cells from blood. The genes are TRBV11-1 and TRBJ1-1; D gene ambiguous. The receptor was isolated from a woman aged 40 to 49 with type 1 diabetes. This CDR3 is CASSSRRRDTEAFF. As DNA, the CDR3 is TGTGCCAGCAGCTCACGACGACGGGACACTGAAGCTTTCTTT.